Reported below is one T cell receptor (beta chain). This clone's antigen is unknown. One base away there is no much larger clone; base qualities are not given. The data belong to a study of cytomegalovirus exposure and HLA in healthy donors (dated by TCRdb to 2016 to 2017). Context from the whole study: An earlier analysis of approximately 640 of the donors reported 250 to 350 Gb of sequence data and approximately 110 million unique TCR beta sequences from roughly 180 million T cells. HLA typing included class I and class II loci at four-digit resolution. Typing coverage varied by locus: roughly 629-640 donors for A, B, C, DRB1 and DQB1; roughly 560 for DQA1; about 600 for DPA1; around 490 for DPB1. About 330 gigabases of sequencing data and 70 million to 95 million unique TCR sequences made up an early release that covered several hundred HLA-typed donors. The study was designed to test whether signatures of past pathogen exposure could be identified by cataloging public T cell receptors. Donor age, sex, ethnicity and CMV serostatus were compiled together with the repertoire data. A handful of DR-DQ haplotypes were treated as single units for association and clustering because of strong linkage in the cohort. The study used immunosequencing to profile the T cell repertoires of under 700 subjects and linked those repertoires to cytomegalovirus serostatus. An earlier analysis of fewer than 750 of the donors used high-throughput TCR beta sequencing to judge whether each TCR beta V gene segment behaved as functional or pseudogenic. In a later analysis, previously published TCR beta repertoires from about 640 donors were re-analyzed and high-resolution HLA genotyping was added so that TCR occurrence patterns could be studied. Besides the first cohort of 550 to 750 subjects, a separate validation cohort made up of 120 different subjects was used. Among the 398 genotyped donors, about 83% belonged to the genetic ancestry cluster associated with self-reported Caucasian donors. All discovery cohort repertoires had been generated using a single sequencing platform. To predict cytomegalovirus infection status, the study brought together high-throughput TCR immunosequencing, statistical association of individual TCRs with disease status, and machine learning. Genome-wide SNP genotypes for about 55% of the 666 donors were used in a later genetic analysis, which treated that subset as a discovery cohort. In the later analysis, no new phenotypic data were used to find candidate immune exposures; instead, reliance was placed on TCR beta sequences and their occurrence across donors. Among roughly 370 genotyped donors of the cohort, an average of about 240,000 unique TCR beta nucleotide sequences were sequenced per donor, roughly 20% of them non-productive.

Receptor libraries were prepared by the immunoSEQ multiplex PCR assay. For the multiplex PCR, a mixture combining 60 forward primers for TCR Vbeta segments and 13 reverse primers for TCR Jbeta segments was used. The CDR3 region of rearranged TCR beta genes was amplified from genomic DNA by a multiplex PCR assay. The amplified TCR beta libraries were sequenced on the Illumina HiSeq System as 87-base-pair reads. In the paper's pipeline: A later analysis counted some 80 million unique TCR beta chains across the 690 or so repertoires, and 9 million to 14 million of these chains were shared by at least two donors. Raw reads were error-corrected and collapsed into unique sequences with a nearest-neighbor algorithm that merged closely related sequences to remove PCR and sequencing errors. To assign V, D and J gene segments, CDR3 sequences were aligned to IMGT reference sequences. For a sequence to be retained, at least a six-nucleotide match to both a V gene segment and a J gene segment was required. A rearrangement was called productive if the CDR3 had no stop codons and remained in frame with V and J, and every other rearrangement was called non-productive. CDR3 was defined according to IMGT convention as the region running from the second conserved V-encoded cysteine to the conserved J-encoded phenylalanine. In an earlier analysis of roughly 580 of the donors, sequences lacking an unambiguous match to a single V gene segment were excluded. In an earlier analysis of 450 to 700 of the donors, V segments were called functional above 56.7% productive rearrangements and were called segregating when the between-donor standard deviation exceeded 5%. A statistical classification framework was built for diagnosing cytomegalovirus status from the catalog of TCR beta chain sequences. V and J gene assignment, in a later analysis, came from comparing TCR nucleotide sequences with IMGT/GENE-DB human TR gene sequences. Using the TCRdist pipeline, a later analysis assigned CDR3 sequences along with most-parsimonious VDJ recombination scenarios. In a later analysis, every TCR beta chain was defined by the combination of its CDR3 amino acid sequence and its V-gene family, and reads without a unique V-gene family were dropped. To address suspected cross-contamination and a sequencing artifact, a later analysis removed under 600 highly shared, low-generation-probability nucleotide sequences. A later analysis calculated a clonal expansion index for each public chain from normalized within-repertoire ranks of inferred template counts. Generation probabilities in a later analysis came from a VDJ recombination model fitted to out-of-frame rearrangements, and those results were checked against IGoR. Hypergeometric tests were used in a later analysis to score TCR-TCR, TCR-HLA and TCR-CMV co-occurrence, with a repertoire-size bias correction applied to the TCR pairs. In a later analysis, false discovery rates were estimated by permuting HLA or CMV assignments 20 times. A later analysis grouped co-occurring TCRs with DBSCAN, adding TCRdist sequence similarity when clustering within HLA-allele-positive subsets. Repertoires with fewer than 30,000 or more than 120,000 public chains, plus five repertoires with anomalous nucleotide sharing, were excluded from co-occurrence clustering. TCRdb mirrors the immuneACCESS table, restricted to in-frame sequences. Some clones are absent from its copies; in checked studies, under half trace to an unresolved V gene, and the reason for the others is unknown. D and trimming were read from the DNA, whereas the V and J calls and clone size are those reported in that table. The sample data list some 170,000 clones, and roughly 78% of these were observed just once. Together, the top ten hold roughly 1.9% of the sample.

On the study overall, not on this receptor specifically: Sequencing depth was assumed to be roughly uniform across donors in the presence/absence analyses, though that assumption may not hold. According to the authors, the approach could potentially be generalized to other disease states and immunological phenotypes. A further reported finding was that TCR beta sequences accurately predicted the HLA-A and HLA-B alleles for most subjects in the first cohort. In this cohort, only TCR beta chains were sequenced, and detectable features were limited by the absence of alpha or paired-chain data. Linkage disequilibrium might explain the correlated functional status among segregating V segments, but an unknown experimental factor could not be excluded. A later genetic analysis reported fewer N-insertions in productive TCRs among donors in an Asian-associated ancestry cluster than the approximately 700-donor mean. A later analysis associated 15,000 to 20,000 TCR beta sequences with specific HLA alleles at a false discovery rate of 0.05. A total of 150 or so TCR beta chains were listed by the study as associated with cytomegalovirus. Because some donors lacked HLA typing at each locus, the association tests relied only on the typed subset. Assigning TCR associations to individual alleles was difficult when HLA alleles, especially DR and DQ, strongly co-occurred. A later analysis found that most CMV-associated TCR beta chains appeared HLA-restricted, with HLA associations seemingly driven largely by CMV exposure. Across donors, most TCR sequences were observed very rarely, whereas some public TCRs were present in many individuals. For the cohort, immune exposure information was limited to CMV serostatus. In an earlier analysis of 587 of the donors, most TCR beta V segments appeared in productive rearrangements about 87% or about 30% of the time, broadly matching IMGT annotations. Three of the identified cytomegalovirus-associated TCR beta chains were confirmed in vitro to be specific for cytomegalovirus antigens. A later analysis found that HLA-associated TCR beta chains were more clonally expanded and had lower generation probabilities than equally common non-associated chains. The earlier analysis of about 600 of the donors excluded over 15 rarely observed V segments, including chromosome 9 orphons, because counts were too low. In a later analysis, TCR association rates were found to vary across HLA loci, with the most associated TCRs seen for DRB1 alleles and the fewest for HLA-C alleles. A later genetic analysis associated a missense DCLRE1C variant with V-gene and J-gene trimming of TCR beta chains, and an independent cohort replicated the association. The classifier was reported to diagnose cytomegalovirus status with high specificity and sensitivity in both the original and validation cohorts. The sequencing pipeline was judged likely to have produced a cluster of highly shared sequence variants as a technical artifact. A later analysis reported that several top co-occurrence clusters appeared linked to parvovirus B19, influenza, CMV and Epstein-Barr virus.

The cohort was made up of around 720 healthy bone marrow donors. At the time of sampling, every cohort member was nominally healthy, though immune exposures that went unrecorded were likely present. The donor tested CMV seronegative, placing the donor among the 350 to 400 seronegative members of the cohort. A peripheral blood sample was provided by each donor, and peripheral blood mononuclear cells were used for TCR beta sequencing. Genomic DNA was extracted from the blood cell samples with the Qiagen DNeasy Blood Extraction Kit. The TCR originated in a middle-aged man in good health and CMV-seronegative. Sequenced input: PBMCs.

The nucleotide sequence reads TGTGCCAGCACCCTCCCGGGACTAGGGGTAGATACGCAGTATTTT. Its translation is CASTLPGLGVDTQYF. The sequence is built from TRBV2 and TRBJ2-3; TRBD2 lines up with 8 middle nucleotides. V lost 7 bases and J lost 5 bases, and the count of bases not matched to a germline gene is 11. CDR3 length: 15 amino acids, cysteine to phenylalanine. The entry retains the CDR3 DNA only, 45 bases that are in frame from base 1. CDR1 and CDR2 are drawn from the germline V gene: SNHLY, FYNNEI.